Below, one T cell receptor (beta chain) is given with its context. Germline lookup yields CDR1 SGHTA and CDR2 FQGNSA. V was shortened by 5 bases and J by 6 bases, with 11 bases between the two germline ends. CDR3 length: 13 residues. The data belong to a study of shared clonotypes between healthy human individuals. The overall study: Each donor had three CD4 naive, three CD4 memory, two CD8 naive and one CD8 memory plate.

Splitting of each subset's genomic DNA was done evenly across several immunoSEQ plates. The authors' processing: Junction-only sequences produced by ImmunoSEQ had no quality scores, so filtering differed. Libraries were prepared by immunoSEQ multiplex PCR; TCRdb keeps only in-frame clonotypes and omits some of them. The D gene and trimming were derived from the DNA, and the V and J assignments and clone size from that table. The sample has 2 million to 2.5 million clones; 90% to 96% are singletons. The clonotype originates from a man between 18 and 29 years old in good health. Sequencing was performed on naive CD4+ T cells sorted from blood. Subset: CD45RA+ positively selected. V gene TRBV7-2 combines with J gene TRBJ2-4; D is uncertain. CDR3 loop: CASSPLGVNIQYF. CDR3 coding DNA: TGTGCCAGCAGCCCGTTAGGTGTAAACATTCAGTACTTC.